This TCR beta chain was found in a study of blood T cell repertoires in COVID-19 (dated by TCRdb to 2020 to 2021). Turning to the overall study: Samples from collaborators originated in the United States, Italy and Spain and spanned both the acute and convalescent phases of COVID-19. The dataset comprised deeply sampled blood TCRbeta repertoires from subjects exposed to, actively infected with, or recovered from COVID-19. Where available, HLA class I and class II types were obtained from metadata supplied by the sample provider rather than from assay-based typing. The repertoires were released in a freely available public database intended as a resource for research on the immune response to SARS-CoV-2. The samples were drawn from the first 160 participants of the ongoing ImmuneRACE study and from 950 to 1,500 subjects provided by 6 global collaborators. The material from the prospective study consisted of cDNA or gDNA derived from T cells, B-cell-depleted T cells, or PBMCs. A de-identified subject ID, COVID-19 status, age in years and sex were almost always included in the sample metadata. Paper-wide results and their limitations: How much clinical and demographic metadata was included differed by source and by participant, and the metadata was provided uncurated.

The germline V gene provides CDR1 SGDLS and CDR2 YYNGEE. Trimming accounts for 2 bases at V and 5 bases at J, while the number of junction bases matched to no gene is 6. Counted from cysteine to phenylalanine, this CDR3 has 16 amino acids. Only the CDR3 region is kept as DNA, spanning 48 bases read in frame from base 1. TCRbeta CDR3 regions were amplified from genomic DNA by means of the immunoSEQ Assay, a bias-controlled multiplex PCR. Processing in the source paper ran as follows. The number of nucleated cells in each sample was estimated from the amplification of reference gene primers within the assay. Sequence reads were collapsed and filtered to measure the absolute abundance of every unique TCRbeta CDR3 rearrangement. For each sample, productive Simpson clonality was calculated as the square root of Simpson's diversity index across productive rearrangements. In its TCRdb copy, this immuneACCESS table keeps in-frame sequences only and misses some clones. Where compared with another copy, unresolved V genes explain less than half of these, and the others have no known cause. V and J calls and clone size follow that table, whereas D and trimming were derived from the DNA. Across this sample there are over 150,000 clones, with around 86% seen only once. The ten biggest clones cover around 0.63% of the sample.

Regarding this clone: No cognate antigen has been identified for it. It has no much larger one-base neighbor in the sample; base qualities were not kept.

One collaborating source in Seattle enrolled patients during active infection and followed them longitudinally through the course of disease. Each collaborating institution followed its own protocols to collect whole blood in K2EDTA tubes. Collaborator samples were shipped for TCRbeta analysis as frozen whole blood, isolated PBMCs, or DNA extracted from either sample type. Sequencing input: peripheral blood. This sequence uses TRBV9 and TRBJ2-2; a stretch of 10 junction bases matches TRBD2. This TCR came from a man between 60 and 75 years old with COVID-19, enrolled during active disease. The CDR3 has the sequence CASSVFGAGGTGELFF. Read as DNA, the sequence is TGTGCCAGCAGCGTGTTCGGAGCGGGGGGGACCGGGGAGCTGTTTTTT.